Listed below are T cell receptor beta chains from one sample, sequenced in a study of monozygotic twins with inflammatory bowel disease. TCRdb re-called the 5' RACE reads; one entry per CDR3 protein, DNA not given. The listing records over 120,000 distinct CDR3 sequences. Specimen: blood. Every receptor here comes from a human donor with ulcerative colitis or Crohn's disease, or a healthy co-twin of an affected twin (not recorded which). The CDR3 runs from the conserved cysteine through the conserved F or W. Fields, in order: V gene, J gene, CDR3 protein.

v_call: TRBV5-1
j_call: TRBJ2-4
cdr3_aa: CASSTRTGSKNIQYF

v_call: TRBV7-8
j_call: TRBJ2-1
cdr3_aa: CASSQVFASSYNEQFF

v_call: TRBV19
j_call: TRBJ2-1
cdr3_aa: CASSTQVNEQFF

v_call: TRBV6-2/TRBV6-3
j_call: TRBJ2-1
cdr3_aa: CASSYSRRGGRDSYNEQFF

v_call: TRBV19
j_call: TRBJ2-1
cdr3_aa: CASSIDPWLARYNEQFF

v_call: TRBV5-1
j_call: TRBJ2-1
cdr3_aa: CASSLEPGRGYEQFF

v_call: TRBV6-2/TRBV6-3
j_call: TRBJ2-7
cdr3_aa: CASSSGPIYEQYF

v_call: TRBV10-3
j_call: TRBJ2-3
cdr3_aa: CAISLAGGLTQYF

v_call: TRBV5-1
j_call: TRBJ2-2
cdr3_aa: CASSGGTWGSTGELFF

v_call: TRBV15
j_call: TRBJ2-7
cdr3_aa: CATSRTSLSSYEQYF

v_call: TRBV4-1
j_call: TRBJ1-4
cdr3_aa: CASSQGLDFRF

v_call: TRBV6-5
j_call: TRBJ2-2
cdr3_aa: CASSYEPAGELFF

v_call: TRBV5-1
j_call: TRBJ2-7
cdr3_aa: CASTRDISYEQYF

v_call: TRBV20-1
j_call: TRBJ2-2
cdr3_aa: CSARGGNTGELFF

v_call: TRBV10-3
j_call: TRBJ2-2
cdr3_aa: CAISDGWTSGRSGELFF

v_call: TRBV12-3/TRBV12-4
j_call: TRBJ2-3
cdr3_aa: CASSLIRTGVPDTQYF

v_call: TRBV5-6
j_call: TRBJ1-1
cdr3_aa: CASSLRARNTEAFF

v_call: TRBV5-5
j_call: TRBJ1-2
cdr3_aa: CASSLFDSQEINYGYTF

v_call: TRBV20-1
j_call: TRBJ2-1
cdr3_aa: CSAGAGLPYNEQFF

v_call: TRBV20-1
j_call: TRBJ2-7
cdr3_aa: CSADEAYEQYF

v_call: TRBV6-1
j_call: TRBJ2-2
cdr3_aa: CATRAGRNTGELFF

v_call: TRBV4-3
j_call: TRBJ2-3
cdr3_aa: CASSQEGAVSDTQYF

v_call: TRBV18
j_call: TRBJ2-5
cdr3_aa: CASSPQTSVGETQYF

v_call: TRBV27
j_call: TRBJ2-7
cdr3_aa: CASSGWESSYEQYF

v_call: TRBV18
j_call: TRBJ2-2
cdr3_aa: CASSPRPLGNTGELFF

v_call: TRBV5-6
j_call: TRBJ2-1
cdr3_aa: CASSRLGLAEGAEQFF

v_call: TRBV2
j_call: TRBJ2-1
cdr3_aa: CASSVRPSASSYNEQFF

v_call: TRBV4-1
j_call: TRBJ1-2
cdr3_aa: CASSQGVSGYTF

v_call: TRBV7-9
j_call: TRBJ2-5
cdr3_aa: CASSLRTFSAETQYF

v_call: TRBV30
j_call: TRBJ1-2
cdr3_aa: CAWSVRGGQGGYTF

v_call: TRBV6-5
j_call: TRBJ2-1
cdr3_aa: CASSWPGQGNEQFF

v_call: TRBV5-1
j_call: TRBJ1-1
cdr3_aa: CASSLEEQANTEAFF

v_call: TRBV7-3
j_call: TRBJ2-3
cdr3_aa: CASSLRAGSTDTQYF

v_call: TRBV12-3/TRBV12-4
j_call: TRBJ2-1
cdr3_aa: CASRPRWSGRAYNEQFF

v_call: TRBV18
j_call: TRBJ1-1
cdr3_aa: CASSPRQIENTEAFF

v_call: TRBV7-2
j_call: TRBJ1-2
cdr3_aa: CASSLRRDRGNYGYTF

v_call: TRBV5-1
j_call: TRBJ2-1
cdr3_aa: CASSARDGGNEQFF

v_call: TRBV5-5
j_call: TRBJ2-7
cdr3_aa: CASSLVTGGSYEQYF

v_call: TRBV12-3/TRBV12-4
j_call: TRBJ1-4
cdr3_aa: CASSLTRDRVTHGSHEKLFF

v_call: TRBV30
j_call: TRBJ2-5
cdr3_aa: CAWSHTGGQETQYF

v_call: TRBV2
j_call: TRBJ1-1
cdr3_aa: CASNLQGAVGTEAFF

v_call: TRBV20-1
j_call: TRBJ2-7
cdr3_aa: CSARDKGRTVFAYEQYF

v_call: TRBV9
j_call: TRBJ2-7
cdr3_aa: CASSVEGGTGTYEQYF

v_call: TRBV5-1
j_call: TRBJ2-7
cdr3_aa: CASRRGREEYEQYF

v_call: TRBV27
j_call: TRBJ2-2
cdr3_aa: CASRIRSHLGELFF

v_call: TRBV5-1
j_call: TRBJ2-2
cdr3_aa: CASSLGGLDTGELFF

v_call: TRBV27
j_call: TRBJ2-7
cdr3_aa: CASSPPSVEQYF

v_call: TRBV20-1
j_call: TRBJ1-2
cdr3_aa: CSAYRTGSWYSYTF

v_call: TRBV28
j_call: TRBJ1-5
cdr3_aa: CASSPSTGLHNQPQHF

v_call: TRBV4-2
j_call: TRBJ1-5
cdr3_aa: CASSQVSLNQPQHF

v_call: TRBV5-1
j_call: TRBJ2-7
cdr3_aa: CASSLWASGEYEQYF

v_call: TRBV27
j_call: TRBJ2-7
cdr3_aa: CASSLQTAGGPWEQYF

v_call: TRBV7-9
j_call: TRBJ1-2
cdr3_aa: CASSLDSYGYTF

v_call: TRBV10-3
j_call: TRBJ2-2
cdr3_aa: CAISETGGKNTGELFF

v_call: TRBV4-2
j_call: TRBJ1-1
cdr3_aa: CASSHGEGWHTEAFF

v_call: TRBV24-1
j_call: TRBJ2-2
cdr3_aa: CATSEQGRAGELFF

v_call: TRBV27
j_call: TRBJ2-3
cdr3_aa: CASSPQVGGSTDTQYF

v_call: TRBV10-3
j_call: TRBJ1-4
cdr3_aa: CAISEAPNEKLFF

v_call: TRBV5-1
j_call: TRBJ1-2
cdr3_aa: CASSLGQGTGYTF

v_call: TRBV6-1
j_call: TRBJ2-7
cdr3_aa: CASTAEVFYEQYF